Presented here are 21 T cell receptor beta chains from one specimen sequenced in a study of a mutant IDH1 vaccine in newly diagnosed glioma. Antigens for these TCRs are unknown. Measured with immunoSEQ multiplex PCR; TCRdb has only the in-frame clones, and not every one. Seen here are 35,000 to 45,000 clones, about nine tenths observed once, and the top ten hold about 2.6%. Time point: week 5, during vaccination. Topical imiquimod was applied with each vaccine dose, which held 300 ug of mutant IDH1 20-mer peptide. The sample consisted of PBMCs, taken from a glioma patient whose treatment included an IDH1 peptide vaccine. These receptor sequences come from a man aged 50 or older with glioma.

This chain links TRBV7-8 with TRBJ2-1; D gene ambiguous. The CDR3 has 13 amino acids. Deletions cut 1 base from V and 9 bases from J, with 10 bases between. CDR1 is SGHVS, CDR2 FQNEAQ, per germline. Here the CDR3 DNA reads TGTGCCAGCAGCTTAGTTCCTGTGGGTGAGCAGTTCTTC. It translates to CASSLVPVGEQFF.

The chain couples TRBV4-1 to TRBJ2-1, with 11 positions matching TRBD2. Germline V lookup: CDR1 MGHRA, CDR2 YSYEKL. J lost 4 bases, V lost 1 base, and 6 bases had no gene match. The CDR3 is made up of 17 amino acids. The CDR3 is CASSQGLAGGQYNEQFF. The CDR3 bases are TGCGCCAGCAGCCAAGGTCTAGCGGGGGGCCAGTACAATGAGCAGTTCTTC.

DNA for the CDR3: TGTGCCACCAGCCGAGCCGGGGCCCGGGGTAATCAGCCCCAGCATTTT. Residues: CATSRAGARGNQPQHF. V gene TRBV15 combines with J gene TRBJ1-5; a possible D gene is TRBD1 (5 bases). The CDR3 extends over 16 amino acids. Germline-derived CDR1 and CDR2 are LNHNV and YYDKDF (reference sequence). Trimming stripped 5 bases from V and 4 bases from J, with 18 bases between.

V is TRBV7-6 and J is TRBJ1-1; 7 bases match TRBD1. V gave up 1 base and J gave up 5 bases; unmatched junction bases: 4. The CDR3 has 14 amino acids. In germline, CDR1 is SGHVS, CDR2 FNYEAQ. CDR3 protein: CASSLGTGATEAFF. The DNA of the CDR3 is TGTGCCAGCAGCTTAGGTACAGGGGCGACTGAAGCTTTCTTT.

The chain is built from TRBV2 and TRBJ2-5; 11 bases match TRBD2. The germline V gene has CDR1 SNHLY and CDR2 FYNNEI. Losses at the gene ends were 8 bases for V and 2 bases for J; bases not matched to a gene: 4. This CDR3 spans 14 amino acids. The CDR3 region has the DNA TGTGCCAGCGGACTAGCGGGCGTACAAGAGACCCAGTACTTC. Translated, it gives CASGLAGVQETQYF.

This rearrangement joins TRBV18 to TRBJ1-1, with unresolved D. V was cut by 0 bases and J by 3 bases, with 8 bases left in between. The CDR3 has 14 residues. Germline assignment: CDR1 KGHSH and CDR2 LQKENI. CDR3 sequence: CASSPPKGDTEAFF. The CDR3 region has the DNA TGTGCCAGCTCACCACCGAAGGGTGACACTGAAGCTTTCTTT.

As for this clone: The sample holds other DNA sequences that translate to the same CDR3. The J gene is TRBJ1-5, the V gene TRBV19; D unclear. The germline CDR1 and CDR2 sequences are LNHDA and SQIVND (reference sequence). Trimming removed 3 bases at V and 4 bases at J, with 7 bases between. This CDR3 has 13 residues. CDR3 nucleotide sequence: TGTGCCAGTAGTATCGGAGGGAATCAGCCCCAGCATTTT. Amino acids: CASSIGGNQPQHF.

The chain joins TRBV28 to TRBJ1-4, with unresolved D. Trimming shortened V by 5 bases and J by 8 bases, and 18 bases separated the two germline ends. The germline V gene encodes CDR1 MDHEN and CDR2 SYDVKM. The CDR3 extends over 15 amino acids. CDR3: CASSPPDASGEKLFF. CDR3 in DNA: TGTGCCAGCAGTCCACCGGACGCTAGTGGAGAAAAACTGTTTTTT.

This clone was seen just once. V gene TRBV27 combines with J gene TRBJ2-7; the match to TRBD2 covers 7 bases. The CDR3 length is 16 residues. Losses at the gene ends were 4 bases for V and 3 bases for J; bases not matched to a gene: 12. Germline CDR1 and CDR2: MNHEY and SMNVEV (reference sequence). The CDR3 here is CASSSTKGLSHYEQYF. The CDR3 DNA is TGTGCCAGCAGTTCTACTAAGGGACTATCACACTACGAGCAGTACTTC.

The chain couples TRBV10-1 to TRBJ2-3; D is possibly TRBD2 (5 bases). The germline V and J ends were trimmed by 5 bases and 6 bases, with 15 bases remaining between them. Germline V gives CDR1 WNHNN, CDR2 SYGVQD (reference sequence). CDR3 size: 14 residues. This CDR3 is CASSSGGLQDTQYF. CDR3 in DNA: TGCGCCAGCAGTAGTGGCGGACTCCAGGATACGCAGTATTTT.

This sequence joins TRBV6-5 and TRBJ2-1, with 9 bases that match TRBD2. V shed 3 bases, J shed 10 bases, and the junction held 7 bases outside the gene matches. CDR1 is MNHEY, CDR2 SVGAGI, per germline. The CDR3 is made up of 14 amino acids. The CDR3 nucleotides are TGTGCCAGCAGTTATACAGAAAGCGGGAGGGAGCAGTTCTTC. Translated: CASSYTESGREQFF.

CDR3 nucleotide sequence: TGTGCCAGCAGTAGATGGACTAGCGGGACAAAAGAGACCCAGTACTTC. Translated: CASSRWTSGTKETQYF. V gene TRBV27 combines with J gene TRBJ2-5, with 12 bases that match TRBD2. The CDR3 spans 16 residues. The V segment lost 5 bases and the J segment 3 bases; nucleotides outside the gene matches: 7. Germline V gene data show CDR1 as MNHEY and CDR2 as SMNVEV (reference sequence).

This clone was seen more than once but under ten times. This chain uses TRBV6-1 with TRBJ1-4; the D gene is possibly TRBD1 (6 bases). Deletions cut 6 bases from V and 7 bases from J, with 9 bases between. The CDR3 length is 12 residues. Per the germline V gene, CDR1 is MNHNS and CDR2 is SASEGT. The CDR3 sequence: CASRGASEKLFF. The CDR3 DNA reads as TGTGCCAGCAGGGGGGCAAGTGAAAAACTGTTTTTT.

V and J are TRBV7-9 and TRBJ2-7; 8 bases are shared with TRBD1. The V and J ends lost 8 bases and 5 bases, in that order; junction bases with no gene match: 8. Germline CDR1 reads SEHNR; CDR2 reads FQNEAQ (reference sequence). The CDR3 sequence is 13 residues long. CDR3 bases: TGTGCCAGCCTACTCGCAGGGGGCGACGAGCAGTACTTC. It specifies CASLLAGGDEQYF.

A word on this clone: Other DNA sequences in this specimen translate into the identical CDR3. The chain recombines TRBV19 with TRBJ2-6, with D unclear. The CDR3 has 15 residues. V lost 5 bases and J 0 bases, leaving 8 bases between the germline ends. The germline V gene has CDR1 LNHDA and CDR2 SQIVND (reference sequence). The CDR3 region has the DNA TGTGCCAGTAGTCTCGGGTTCTCTGGGGCCAACGTCCTGACTTTC. Translating it yields CASSLGFSGANVLTF. Full variable domain (rest looked up from reference TRBV19 and TRBJ2-6): DGGITQSPKYLFRKEGQNVTLSCEQNLNHDAMYWYRQDPGQGLRLIYYSQIVNDFQKGDIAEGYSVSREKKESFPLTVTSAQKNPTAFYLCASSLGFSGANVLTFGAGSRLTVL.

The V and J genes are TRBV7-9 and TRBJ2-7; TRBD2 matches at 9 bases. The germline V gene has CDR1 SEHNR and CDR2 FQNEAQ (reference sequence). V was clipped by 7 bases and J by 3 bases; unmatched bases: 16. This CDR3 is built from 17 residues. The DNA of the CDR3 is TGTGCCAGCACCGTAGGCGGGAGGGCCCAGACTGACTACGAGCAGTACTTC. Its protein product is CASTVGGRAQTDYEQYF.

The rearrangement joins TRBV7-2 to TRBJ2-1; D unclear. Trimming took off 5 bases at V and 6 bases at J, with 5 bases between the two ends. The CDR3 spans 11 residues. Germline assignment: CDR1 SGHTA and CDR2 FQGNSA. CDR3 coding DNA: TGTGCCAGCAGCGGGCGCAATGAGCAGTTCTTC. Its protein is CASSGRNEQFF.

The rearrangement joins TRBV25-1 to TRBJ1-2, with a tentative D call TRBD1 (6 bases). Looked up from germline, CDR1 is MGHDK and CDR2 is SYGVNS. Between the trimmed V and J ends, which lost 8 bases and 4 bases, there was a span of 14 bases. The length of the CDR3 is 13 residues. CDR3 nucleotides: TGTGCCAGCCGCAGGGGCGCCAGCTATGGCTACACCTTC. Translating it yields CASRRGASYGYTF.

This chain links TRBV2 with TRBJ2-1; D is unresolved. CDR1 and CDR2 (germline): SNHLY, FYNNEI. The length of the CDR3 is 12 residues. V was pared by 3 bases and J by 5 bases, with 5 bases between. The CDR3 region has the DNA TGTGCCAGCAGTGATATGGACAATGAGCAGTTCTTC. This encodes CASSDMDNEQFF.

The chain is built from TRBV2 and TRBJ2-7, with D unclear. The CDR3 has 13 residues. Germline CDR1 reads SNHLY; CDR2 reads FYNNEI. V lost 5 bases and J 0 bases, leaving 8 bases between the germline ends. CDR3 sequence reads: CASSIGSSYEQYF. The CDR3 bases are TGTGCCAGCAGTATCGGAAGCTCCTACGAGCAGTACTTC.

The chain recombines TRBV2 with TRBJ2-4; no reliable D call. The CDR3 has 18 residues. In germline, CDR1 is SNHLY, CDR2 FYNNEI. With 4 bases removed from V and 0 bases from J, the gap between germline ends came to 19 bases. CDR3 sequence reads: CASSVQAGFLLAKNIQYF. The DNA for the CDR3 is TGTGCCAGCAGTGTTCAGGCCGGGTTCCTGCTAGCCAAAAACATTCAGTACTTC. Full variable domain (missing parts from reference TRBV2 and TRBJ2-4): EPEVTQTPSHQVTQMGQEVILRCVPISNHLYFYWYRQILGQKVEFLVSFYNNEISEKSEIFDDQFSVERPDGSNFTLKIRSTKLEDSAMYFCASSVQAGFLLAKNIQYFGAGTRLSVL.